The next 25 T cell receptor beta chains were all read from a single sample in a study of blood T cells in healthy people across ages (dated by TCRdb to between 2014 and 2017). Library preparation was by 5' RACE. The data were produced on an Illumina HiSeq 2500. A second PCR of roughly 7 to 11 cycles was performed with a sample-barcoded 5' primer and a J-beta primer mix. TCRdb cleaned the public reads at Q25 with fastp, built clones with MiXCR and kept in-frame beta chains. Rows are combined by CDR3 protein, so each entry shows the most common genes and DNA. This sample has hundreds of thousands of distinct CDR3 sequences in its table, and 45% to 50% of those were observed once. The ten largest clones represent around 32% of the sample. The sequenced sample consisted of blood. These receptors were collected from a woman in her fifties or sixties in good health.

This chain links TRBV20-1 with TRBJ2-1; perhaps D is TRBD1 or TRBD2 (5 bases each). Per the germline V gene, CDR1 is DFQATT and CDR2 is SNEGSKA (reference sequence). The CDR3 has 16 amino acids. V was cut by 3 bases and J by 7 bases, with 22 bases left in between. The CDR3: CSARAPRGRGSNEQFF. The DNA for the CDR3 is TGCAGTGCTAGGGCACCCCGGGGTAGGGGTAGTAATGAGCAGTTCTTC.

V usage is TRBV5-1 and J usage is TRBJ2-5, with 13 bases matching TRBD2. V trimming: 2 bases; J trimming: 3 bases; junction bases outside the gene matches: 1. The CDR3 runs to 15 residues. CDR1 is SGHRS and CDR2 is YFSETQ in the germline V gene. CDR3 nucleotide sequence: TGCGCCAGCAGCTTCGGGACTAGCGGGGAAGAGACCCAGTACTTC. Translated, it gives CASSFGTSGEETQYF.

The chain links TRBV7-2 to TRBJ2-2, with D perhaps TRBD1 (6 bases). CDR1 SGHTA and CDR2 FQGNSA come from the germline V gene. CDR3 length: 15 amino acids. Between the trimmed V and J ends, which lost 6 bases and 2 bases, there was a span of 13 bases. CDR3 nucleotide sequence: TGTGCCAGCAGTTTCGACAGGAGTAACACCGGGGAGCTGTTTTTT. Its translation is CASSFDRSNTGELFF.

V gene TRBV20-1 combines with J gene TRBJ1-2; TRBD1 is a possible D gene (5 bases). V shed 4 bases and J shed 1 base, with 7 bases lying between them. The CDR3 has 12 residues. CDR1 is DFQATT, CDR2 SNEGSKA, per germline (reference sequence). CDR3 in amino acids: CSATGNNYGYTF. CDR3 sequence (DNA): TGCAGTGCTACAGGGAATAACTATGGCTACACCTTC.

Many counts were recorded for this clonotype. The chain is built from TRBV7-2 and TRBJ2-7; no clear D gene. Trimming removed 3 bases at V and 0 bases at J, with 9 bases between. Germline-derived CDR1 and CDR2 are SGHTA and FQGNSA. The CDR3 extends over 14 amino acids. The CDR3 bases are TGTGCCAGCAGCTTCGGACCAAGCTCCTACGAGCAGTACTTC. It codes for CASSFGPSSYEQYF.

In the case of this clonotype: The junction and the germline gene differ at one end; a read error may be behind it. V gene TRBV18 combines with J gene TRBJ2-3; TRBD1 matches at 7 bases. Germline V gives CDR1 KGHSH, CDR2 LQKENI. This CDR3 is built from 22 residues. This CDR3 reads CASSPGLFSGSNRGPSTDTQYF. In DNA, the CDR3 is TGCGCCAGCTCACCCGGATTATTTTCAGGCTCTAACAGGGGACCTAGCACAGATACGCAGTATTTT.

There are many counts of this clonotype. The chain is built from TRBV20-1 and TRBJ2-1; D unclear. The germline gives CDR1 DFQATT, CDR2 SNEGSKA (reference sequence). CDR3 size: 16 residues. V was cut by 0 bases and J by 5 bases, with 17 bases left in between. The CDR3 protein is CSARDHAGRKNNEQFF. CDR3 DNA: TGCAGTGCTAGAGATCACGCAGGAAGGAAAAACAATGAGCAGTTCTTC.

V is TRBV25-1 and J is TRBJ2-1, with D possibly matching TRBD1 (6 bases). Germline-derived CDR1 and CDR2 are MGHDK and SYGVNS. Trimming removed 4 bases at V and 4 bases at J, with 14 bases between. This CDR3 contains 15 residues. Here the CDR3 reads CASSGKTGIYNEQFF. The CDR3, as DNA: TGTGCCAGCAGTGGCAAAACAGGGATTTACAATGAGCAGTTCTTC.

The rearrangement links TRBV20-1 to TRBJ2-3, with D perhaps being TRBD1 or TRBD2 (5 bases each). CDR1 is DFQATT and CDR2 is SNEGSKA in the germline V gene (reference sequence). This CDR3 region has 15 residues. Between the trimmed V and J ends, which lost 0 bases and 1 base, there was a span of 11 bases. The CDR3 nucleotides are TGCAGTGCTAGAGATCTCGGGGCTGGCACAGATACGCAGTATTTT. Translated: CSARDLGAGTDTQYF.

V gene TRBV27 combines with J gene TRBJ2-7; D may match TRBD1 or TRBD2 (5 bases each). Trimming stripped 10 bases from V and 0 bases from J, with 16 bases between. This CDR3 is 14 amino acids long. Germline-derived CDR1 and CDR2 are MNHEY and SMNVEV (reference sequence). For the CDR3, the DNA is TGTGCCACCAGCCTTTGGGGGAGCTCCTACGAGCAGTACTTC. Protein sequence: CATSLWGSSYEQYF.

V usage is TRBV6-1 and J usage is TRBJ2-2; D is unclear. The CDR3 is made up of 15 amino acids. The germline V and J ends were trimmed by 2 bases and 4 bases, with 11 bases remaining between them. Germline loops: CDR1 MNHNS, CDR2 SASEGT. In DNA form, the CDR3 reads TGTGCCAGCAGTGAAAGGTGGCAGTTCACCGGGGAGCTGTTTTTT. This codes for CASSERWQFTGELFF.

The chain is built from TRBV7-2 and TRBJ1-6; possibly TRBD1 for D (6 bases). The V gene's germline CDR1 is SGHTA and CDR2 FQGNSA. The CDR3 length is 15 residues. Trimming cost V 2 bases and J 8 bases, with 13 bases left between them. CDR3 amino acids: CASSLSGGVYSPLHF. CDR3 nucleotides: TGTGCCAGCAGCTTATCGGGGGGCGTTTATTCACCCCTCCACTTT.

This clonotype was seen a few times. This chain uses TRBV28 with TRBJ2-7, with 8 positions matching TRBD1. V lost 7 bases to trimming and J lost 2 bases; unmatched junction nucleotides: 7. The CDR3 length is 14 residues. CDR1 and CDR2 from the germline V gene are MDHEN and SYDVKM. In nucleotides, the CDR3 is TGTGCCAGCACTCCCGGACAGGGCCCCTACGAGCAGTACTTC. Protein product: CASTPGQGPYEQYF.

This sequence joins TRBV10-3 and TRBJ2-7; D uncertain. The CDR3 sequence is 13 residues long. V was trimmed by 0 bases and J by 4 bases, leaving 7 bases between them. From germline, CDR1 is ENHRY and CDR2 SYGVKD. CDR3 amino acids: CAISESEYYEQYF. The CDR3 nucleotides are TGTGCCATCAGTGAGTCCGAATATTACGAGCAGTACTTC.

The gene calls are TRBV20-1 and TRBJ2-1; TRBD2 agrees at 8 bases. V lost 5 bases to trimming and J lost 13 bases; unmatched junction nucleotides: 13. The germline gives CDR1 DFQATT, CDR2 SNEGSKA (reference sequence). The CDR3 has 13 amino acids. Here the CDR3 DNA reads TGCAGTGCTCCCCGTCCCGGGACTAGTACACAGTTCTTC. It yields the protein CSAPRPGTSTQFF.

The genes are TRBV28 and TRBJ2-7; TRBD1 matches 8 bases. V was pared by 2 bases and J by 9 bases, with 9 bases of the junction left unmatched. The CDR3 length is 14 residues. From germline, CDR1 is MDHEN and CDR2 SYDVKM. CDR3 bases: TGTGCCAGCAGTTTAACAGGGGGAAAGATACGGCAGTACTTC. Translation: CASSLTGGKIRQYF. The entire variable domain, with the rest obtained from reference TRBV28 and TRBJ2-7, is as follows: DVKVTQSSRYLVKRTGEKVFLECVQDMDHENMFWYRQDPGLGLRLIYFSYDVKMKEKGDIPEGYSVSREKKERFSLILESASTNQTSMYLCASSLTGGKIRQYFGPGTRLTVT.

This clonotype was seen once. This chain links TRBV13 with TRBJ2-5; 13 positions agree with TRBD2. The DNA matches TRBJ2-1 better at its end, which makes the J call doubtful. Per germline, CDR1 PRHDT and CDR2 FYEKMQ (reference sequence). The CDR3 covers 16 residues. CDR3 amino acids: CASSPGTSGITETQFF. CDR3 coding DNA: TGTGCCAGCAGCCCCGGGACTAGCGGGATTACGGAGACCCAGTTCTTC.

The V gene is TRBV20-1, the J gene TRBJ2-7, with 9 bases lining up with TRBD1. V was pared by 4 bases and J by 7 bases, with 14 bases of the junction left unmatched. CDR1 and CDR2 from the germline V gene are DFQATT and SNEGSKA (reference sequence). The CDR3 length is 15 residues. The CDR3 loop is CSATTGGAARREQYF. CDR3 sequence (DNA): TGCAGTGCTACAACAGGGGGCGCAGCCCGCCGGGAGCAGTACTTC.

The gene calls are TRBV2 and TRBJ1-2; D gene ambiguous. CDR3 size: 12 residues. Trimming took off 2 bases at V and 4 bases at J, with 5 bases between the two ends. Germline loops: CDR1 SNHLY, CDR2 FYNNEI. The CDR3 protein is CASSESSYGYTF. CDR3 sequence (DNA): TGTGCCAGCAGTGAATCTAGCTATGGCTACACCTTC.

This clonotype was seen a handful of times. This chain uses TRBV25-1 with TRBJ2-7; D is undetermined. V lost 2 bases to trimming and J lost 3 bases, with 8 bases between them. Germline CDR1 and CDR2: MGHDK and SYGVNS. The CDR3 extends over 13 amino acids. The CDR3 DNA follows: TGTGCCAGCAGTGAAGGCCAGTACTACGAGCAGTACTTC. This sequence encodes CASSEGQYYEQYF.

This sequence joins TRBV29-1 and TRBJ2-1; 7 bases map to TRBD1. The germline V gene encodes CDR1 SQVTM and CDR2 ANQGSEA. V shed 0 bases, J shed 7 bases, and the junction held 6 bases outside the gene matches. This CDR3 has 14 residues. This chain's CDR3 is CSVEETGTKNEQFF. DNA of the CDR3: TGCAGCGTTGAAGAGACAGGGACGAAAAATGAGCAGTTCTTC.

The chain has TRBV20-1 and TRBJ2-1; D ambiguous. Trimming left V 6 bases short and J 7 bases short, with 16 bases between. The CDR3 spans 13 residues. In germline, CDR1 is DFQATT, CDR2 SNEGSKA (reference sequence). CDR3 loop: CSADLAVRNEQFF. The DNA for the CDR3 is TGCAGTGCCGATCTGGCGGTGAGGAATGAGCAGTTCTTC.

The chain couples TRBV24-1 to TRBJ2-1; 9 nucleotides match TRBD1. This CDR3 comprises 16 residues. The germline V gene encodes CDR1 KGHDR and CDR2 SFDVKD. Losses at the gene ends were 0 bases for V and 7 bases for J; bases not matched to a gene: 6. The CDR3 DNA reads TGTGCCACCAGTGATTTGCGGGACAGGGCAGGTAATGAGCAGTTCTTC. It yields the protein CATSDLRDRAGNEQFF.

The rearrangement links TRBV20-1 to TRBJ2-6; D unresolved. Trimming shortened V by 4 bases and J by 0 bases, and 19 bases separated the two germline ends. The CDR3 has 18 amino acids. The germline CDR1 and CDR2 sequences are DFQATT and SNEGSKA (reference sequence). CDR3 nucleotides: TGCAGTGCTAATCCATCAGGTTTTGGTAGCTCTGGGGCCAACGTCCTGACTTTC. Amino acids: CSANPSGFGSSGANVLTF.

The chain uses TRBV3-1 and TRBJ1-1; D is unresolved. Germline V lookup: CDR1 LGHDT, CDR2 YNNKEL (reference sequence). V lost 4 bases to trimming and J lost 0 bases, with 9 bases between them. The CDR3 covers 14 residues. Written as DNA, the CDR3 is TGTGCCAGCAGCCGGTCAGAAGTGAACACTGAAGCTTTCTTT. It is translated as CASSRSEVNTEAFF. The full variable domain, in which reference TRBV3-1 and TRBJ1-1 provide the parts outside the CDR3, is DTAVSQTPKYLVTQMGNDKSIKCEQNLGHDTMYWYKQDSKKFLKIMFSYNNKELIINETVPNRFSPKSPDKAHLNLHINSLELGDSAVYFCASSRSEVNTEAFFGQGTRLTVV.